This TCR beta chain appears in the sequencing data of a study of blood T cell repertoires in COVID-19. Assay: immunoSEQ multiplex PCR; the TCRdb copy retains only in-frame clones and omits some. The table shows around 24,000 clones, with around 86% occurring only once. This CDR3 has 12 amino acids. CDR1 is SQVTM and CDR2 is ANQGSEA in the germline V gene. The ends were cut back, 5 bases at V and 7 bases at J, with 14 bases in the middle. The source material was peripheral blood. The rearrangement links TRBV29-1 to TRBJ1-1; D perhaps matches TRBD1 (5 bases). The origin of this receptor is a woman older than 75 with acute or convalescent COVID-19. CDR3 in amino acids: CSVLKAGLEAFF. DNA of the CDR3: TGCAGCGTTCTTAAAGCAGGGCTTGAAGCTTTCTTT.